This paragraph covers one T cell receptor (beta chain) sequence. Its target is unknown. From PBMCs, CD4+ and CD8+ T cells were sorted. This entry is derived from a study of CD8+ T cells in alopecia areata. Study-wide points: Scalp lesions, especially in alopecia totalis/universalis, had higher clonality than normal scalp. TCR sharing was clearer in mice than between patients, perhaps partly owing to patient HLA diversity.

Reverse transcribed after extraction, RNA yielded cDNA as the sequencing template. Measured with immunoSEQ multiplex PCR; TCRdb has only the in-frame clones, and not every one. The sample has roughly 150,000 clones, around 54% seen once. This CDR3 comprises 17 residues. The chain links TRBV21-1 to TRBJ1-5; the table's D call, TRBD1, has no DNA check behind it. TRBV21-1 is a pseudogene segment. The clonotype originates from a human donor in good health. Input material: CD4+ T cells sorted from blood. The CDR3 region has the DNA TGTGCCAGCAGCAGAACAGGGGGCTTGTTTTCGGATCAGCCCCAGCATTTT. Its translation is CASSRTGGLFSDQPQHF.